Listed below are T cell receptor beta chains from one sample, sequenced in a study of blood T cell repertoires in COVID-19. Measured with immunoSEQ multiplex PCR; TCRdb has only the in-frame clones, and not every one. This sample has 380,000 or so clones; more than 80% occur once, and the top ten carry 1% to 1.5%. Sequenced: peripheral blood. These receptors all come from a man aged 40-50 years with acute or convalescent COVID-19. CDR3s include the opening cysteine and the closing phenylalanine or tryptophan. The D gene is left open where the match is weak. Size is stated for part of the rows, as once, few or many counts, or as a class when the clone is expanded.

j_call: TRBJ1-2
clone_size: .
v_call: TRBV13
d_call: TRBD1
cdr3_nt: TGTGCCAGCAGCTTAGGGAGAGGGGGACAGTCTTACTATGGCTACACCTTC
cdr3_aa: CASSLGRGGQSYYGYTF

j_call: TRBJ2-1
clone_size: .
v_call: TRBV27
d_call: TRBD2
cdr3_nt: TGTGCCAGCAGTCGCCGGGGGACTAGCGGGGTGAGCTCCTACAATGAGCAGTTCTTC
cdr3_aa: CASSRRGTSGVSSYNEQFF

j_call: TRBJ2-1
clone_size: .
v_call: TRBV19
d_call: TRBD1
cdr3_nt: TGTGCCAGTAGAGGAGGACAGGGTGGTCGGTTCCCTTACAATGAGCAGTTCTTC
cdr3_aa: CASRGGQGGRFPYNEQFF

j_call: TRBJ1-1
clone_size: .
v_call: TRBV6-5
d_call: .
cdr3_nt: TGTGCCAGCAGTTACGGGGGGGAAAACACTGAAGCTTTCTTT
cdr3_aa: CASSYGGENTEAFF

j_call: TRBJ1-3
clone_size: .
v_call: TRBV6-5
d_call: .
cdr3_nt: TGTGCCAGCGGGGGGGGACACGGGACTGGAAACACCATATATTTT
cdr3_aa: CASGGGHGTGNTIYF

j_call: TRBJ1-1
clone_size: once
v_call: TRBV18
d_call: TRBD1
cdr3_nt: TGTGCCAGCTCACCACCGGGGACAGGACGGAACACTGAAGCTTTCTTT
cdr3_aa: CASSPPGTGRNTEAFF

j_call: TRBJ1-1
clone_size: .
v_call: TRBV2
d_call: TRBD1
cdr3_nt: TGTGCCAGCAGTGTGGGGACAGGGACAAGAGGAGCTTTCTTT
cdr3_aa: CASSVGTGTRGAFF

j_call: TRBJ1-1
clone_size: once
v_call: TRBV27
d_call: .
cdr3_nt: TGTGCCAGCAGCGATCGAGAGGCCACTGAAGCTTTCTTT
cdr3_aa: CASSDREATEAFF

j_call: TRBJ1-6
clone_size: .
v_call: TRBV27
d_call: .
cdr3_nt: TGTGCCAGGCACCGGGATGATAATTCACCCCTCCACTTT
cdr3_aa: CARHRDDNSPLHF

j_call: TRBJ2-1
clone_size: .
v_call: TRBV5-4
d_call: .
cdr3_nt: TGTGCCAGCAGCAAGGACAAATACAATGAGCAGTTCTTC
cdr3_aa: CASSKDKYNEQFF

j_call: TRBJ2-2
clone_size: .
v_call: TRBV9
d_call: TRBD1
cdr3_nt: TGTGCCAGCAGCGGGACAGGGCACACCGGGGAGCTGTTTTTT
cdr3_aa: CASSGTGHTGELFF

j_call: TRBJ1-2
clone_size: .
v_call: TRBV15
d_call: .
cdr3_nt: TGTGCCACCAGCAACGGCCCCGGGACACCTAACTATGGCTACACCTTC
cdr3_aa: CATSNGPGTPNYGYTF

j_call: TRBJ2-1
clone_size: .
v_call: TRBV7-2
d_call: .
cdr3_nt: TGTGCCAGCAGCCCGAGAAGCTTAAAAGGGGGGGGGTACTACAATGAGCAGTTCTTC
cdr3_aa: CASSPRSLKGGGYYNEQFF

j_call: TRBJ2-1
clone_size: few
v_call: TRBV11-3
d_call: TRBD2
cdr3_nt: TGTGCCAGCAGCTTAGCGGGGGGTTCCTACAATGAGCAGTTCTTC
cdr3_aa: CASSLAGGSYNEQFF

j_call: TRBJ2-1
clone_size: .
v_call: TRBV27
d_call: .
cdr3_nt: TGTGCCAGCAGTTGGTCGGTTAACAATGAGCAGTTCTTC
cdr3_aa: CASSWSVNNEQFF

j_call: TRBJ1-2
clone_size: .
v_call: TRBV27
d_call: .
cdr3_nt: TGTGCCAGGGCGGGGTCCCGAGGCTATGGCTACACCTTC
cdr3_aa: CARAGSRGYGYTF

j_call: TRBJ1-5
clone_size: .
v_call: TRBV2
d_call: .
cdr3_nt: TGTGCCAGCAGTGAGGCGAGGCGGCCCCAGCATTTT
cdr3_aa: CASSEARRPQHF

j_call: TRBJ1-2
clone_size: .
v_call: TRBV6-2/TRBV6-3
d_call: TRBD1
cdr3_nt: TGTGCCAGCAGTAGGCTTTCAACGAGGACAGGGGGCTATGGCTACACCTTC
cdr3_aa: CASSRLSTRTGGYGYTF

j_call: TRBJ1-4
clone_size: few
v_call: TRBV7-2
d_call: TRBD1
cdr3_nt: TGTGCCAGCAGCTTGGTAGGGACAGGGGCCGAAAAACTGTTTTTT
cdr3_aa: CASSLVGTGAEKLFF

j_call: TRBJ1-1
clone_size: .
v_call: TRBV7-6
d_call: .
cdr3_nt: TGTGCCAGCAGCTTAGCCGTAACAGGGAGCACTGAAGCTTTCTTT
cdr3_aa: CASSLAVTGSTEAFF

j_call: TRBJ2-7
clone_size: .
v_call: TRBV2
d_call: TRBD1
cdr3_nt: TGTGCCTTCGGGACAGGGGCCTACGAGCAGTACTTC
cdr3_aa: CAFGTGAYEQYF

j_call: TRBJ2-7
clone_size: once
v_call: TRBV7-8
d_call: TRBD2
cdr3_nt: TGTGCCAGCAGCACTAGCGGGGGGGCTGTCGAGCAGTACTTC
cdr3_aa: CASSTSGGAVEQYF

j_call: TRBJ2-7
clone_size: .
v_call: TRBV9
d_call: TRBD2
cdr3_nt: TGTGCCAGCAGCGCCCGTAGCGGGAGTATGTCCTACGAGCAGTACTTC
cdr3_aa: CASSARSGSMSYEQYF

j_call: TRBJ2-2
clone_size: .
v_call: TRBV11-1
d_call: .
cdr3_nt: TGTGCCAGCAGAATACGTAGCAGCGGGGAGCTGTTTTTT
cdr3_aa: CASRIRSSGELFF

j_call: TRBJ1-5
clone_size: .
v_call: TRBV4-1
d_call: TRBD1
cdr3_nt: TGCGCCAGCAGCCAAGGGGACAGGGCTTTCAATCAGCCCCAGCATTTT
cdr3_aa: CASSQGDRAFNQPQHF

j_call: TRBJ2-1
clone_size: .
v_call: TRBV27
d_call: .
cdr3_nt: TGTGCCAGCAGGCAGGACAATGAGCAGTTCTTC
cdr3_aa: CASRQDNEQFF

j_call: TRBJ1-1
clone_size: .
v_call: TRBV18
d_call: TRBD1
cdr3_nt: TGTGCCAGCTCCCCACAGGGGAAGGACACTGAAGCTTTCTTT
cdr3_aa: CASSPQGKDTEAFF

j_call: TRBJ2-2
clone_size: once
v_call: TRBV28
d_call: .
cdr3_nt: TGTGCCAGCAGTTCCCCCGGTATAACCGGGGAGCTGTTTTTT
cdr3_aa: CASSSPGITGELFF

j_call: TRBJ2-7
clone_size: .
v_call: TRBV4-1
d_call: .
cdr3_nt: TGCGCCAGCAGCCAAGGAGAAAAATACGAGCAGTACTTC
cdr3_aa: CASSQGEKYEQYF

j_call: TRBJ2-3
clone_size: .
v_call: TRBV9
d_call: .
cdr3_nt: TGTGCCAGCAGCGTAGCTATTAACAGAGAGTCGGGCACAGATACGCAGTATTTT
cdr3_aa: CASSVAINRESGTDTQYF